This entry lists 19 T cell receptor beta chains sequenced from one sample in a study of blood T cell repertoires in COVID-19. Clones were read by immunoSEQ multiplex PCR, and TCRdb kept only the in-frame ones, dropping some. In the table there are some 150,000 clones, around 81% of which are singletons. Sequenced: peripheral blood. Receptors were obtained from an older woman with acute or convalescent COVID-19.

On this clone itself: Other DNA sequences of this sample code for an identical CDR3. This chain links TRBV6-5 with TRBJ2-7; 11 bases map to TRBD1. The CDR3 extends over 15 amino acids. The J segment lost 3 bases and the V segment lost 0 bases, leaving 1 base of the junction unmatched. Germline V gives CDR1 MNHEY, CDR2 SVGAGI. Here the CDR3 DNA reads TGTGCCAGCAGTTACTCGGGGACAGGGGGCTACGAGCAGTACTTC. This translates into CASSYSGTGGYEQYF.

V is TRBV7-2 and J is TRBJ2-1; D not resolved. The CDR3 loop spans 14 amino acids. CDR1 and CDR2 (germline): SGHTA, FQGNSA. Trimming removed 4 bases from V and 0 bases from J, with 7 bases in between. The CDR3 sequence is CASSSTSSYNEQFF. The DNA of the CDR3 is TGTGCCAGCAGCTCAACCAGCTCCTACAATGAGCAGTTCTTC.

This chain connects TRBV29-1 to TRBJ2-4, with 10 bases that match TRBD2. CDR3 size: 14 residues. Germline assignment: CDR1 SQVTM and CDR2 ANQGSEA. Germline trimming cut 4 bases from V and 9 bases from J; bases unmatched to any gene: 9. The CDR3 region is CSVGGTSEGAIQYF. The CDR3, as DNA: TGCAGCGTTGGAGGGACTAGCGAAGGGGCCATTCAGTACTTC.

V is TRBV7-2 and J is TRBJ2-7; TRBD2 matches 7 bases. V lost 1 base to trimming and J lost 3 bases; unmatched junction nucleotides: 3. Germline V gene data show CDR1 as SGHTA and CDR2 as FQGNSA. This CDR3 spans 14 amino acids. The CDR3, as DNA: TGTGCCAGCAGCTTAGAAACGGGAGGCTACGAGCAGTACTTC. Translation: CASSLETGGYEQYF.

This clone was counted only a few times. This chain uses TRBV28 with TRBJ1-6; 9 bases are shared with TRBD1. V shed 7 bases, J shed 8 bases, and the junction held 15 bases outside the gene matches. Per germline, CDR1 MDHEN and CDR2 SYDVKM. This CDR3 is built from 17 residues. The CDR3 spells CASNPFAGQGFDSPLHF. CDR3 coding DNA: TGTGCCAGCAACCCGTTTGCGGGACAGGGATTTGATTCACCCCTCCACTTT.

J is TRBJ2-7 and V is TRBV7-9, with 7 nucleotides matching TRBD1. CDR1 and CDR2 (germline): SEHNR, FQNEAQ (reference sequence). CDR3 length equals 15 residues. After removal of 2 bases from V and 3 bases from J, the junction contained 7 bases not matched to a gene. CDR3 region: CASSLTGQEFYEQYF. In DNA, the CDR3 is TGTGCCAGCAGCTTAACCGGACAGGAATTCTACGAGCAGTACTTC.

This clone was seen only a few times. J is TRBJ2-3 and V is TRBV5-1, with 8 bases matching TRBD2. This CDR3 has 16 amino acids. CDR1 is SGHRS and CDR2 is YFSETQ in the germline V gene. V gave up 0 bases and J gave up 2 bases; unmatched junction bases: 5. This CDR3 is CASSLARSGTTDTQYF. DNA of the CDR3: TGCGCCAGCAGCTTGGCCCGTAGCGGGACCACAGATACGCAGTATTTT.

This chain uses TRBV18 with TRBJ2-1, with 10 nucleotides matching TRBD2. The CDR3 spans 16 residues. The V segment lost 3 bases and the J segment 0 bases; nucleotides outside the gene matches: 2. Germline CDR1 KGHSH, CDR2 LQKENI. For the CDR3, the DNA is TGTGCCAGCTCACCGGGACTAGCGAGCTCCTACAATGAGCAGTTCTTC. Its protein is CASSPGLASSYNEQFF.

In nucleotides, the CDR3 is TGTGCCACCAGCAGAGATCGTCCGGGCTATGGCTACACCTTC. Residues: CATSRDRPGYGYTF. The J gene is TRBJ1-2, the V gene TRBV15; D gene uncertain. The CDR3 consists of 14 residues. V dropped 0 bases and J dropped 4 bases, with 9 bases sitting between them. The V gene's germline CDR1 is LNHNV and CDR2 YYDKDF (reference sequence).

The chain links TRBV7-9 to TRBJ1-2, with D perhaps TRBD1 (5 bases). Germline assignment: CDR1 SEHNR and CDR2 FQNEAQ (reference sequence). The CDR3 contains 13 residues. Trimming removed 5 bases from V and 2 bases from J, with 9 bases in between. The CDR3 reads CASSVDSNYGYTF. The CDR3 coding sequence is TGTGCCAGCAGCGTAGACAGCAACTATGGCTACACCTTC.

The DNA for the CDR3 is TGTGCCAGCAGCTTGGAACCGGGACTACTTAACACCGGGGAGCTGTTTTTT. Amino acids: CASSLEPGLLNTGELFF. The chain carries TRBV7-6 and TRBJ2-2; TRBD2 matches 7 bases. The CDR3 spans 17 residues. V was clipped by 3 bases and J by 2 bases; unmatched bases: 9. In germline, CDR1 is SGHVS, CDR2 FNYEAQ.

The chain combines TRBV18 with TRBJ2-3; 8 positions agree with TRBD2. Germline CDR1 KGHSH, CDR2 LQKENI. The J segment lost 0 bases and the V segment lost 3 bases, leaving 11 bases of the junction unmatched. CDR3 length equals 18 residues. The CDR3 nucleotides are TGTGCCAGCTCACCGCTAGCGGGCCCTGGTGATAGCACAGATACGCAGTATTTT. Amino acid sequence: CASSPLAGPGDSTDTQYF.

This clone was observed a single time. The rearrangement links TRBV29-1 to TRBJ1-1, with D possibly TRBD1 on 5 matching bases. V dropped 0 bases and J dropped 4 bases, with 12 bases sitting between them. CDR1 SQVTM and CDR2 ANQGSEA come from the germline V gene. There are 14 residues in the CDR3. This CDR3 is CSVEEAAGGTEAFF. The CDR3 region has the DNA TGCAGCGTTGAAGAGGCGGCGGGGGGCACTGAAGCTTTCTTT.

V usage is TRBV19 and J usage is TRBJ2-1; weak D call: TRBD1 (7 bases). The CDR3 is 14 residues long. CDR1 and CDR2 (germline): LNHDA, SQIVND (reference sequence). V lost 10 bases, J lost 4 bases, and 17 bases lay in between. The CDR3, as DNA: TGTGCCACGGCAGGGGGGCGAGTATACAATGAGCAGTTCTTC. Translating it yields CATAGGRVYNEQFF.

The chain is built from TRBV29-1 and TRBJ1-3; 9 nucleotides agree with TRBD1. Germline V gives CDR1 SQVTM, CDR2 ANQGSEA. The J segment lost 1 base and the V segment lost 5 bases, leaving 6 bases of the junction unmatched. The CDR3 contains 15 residues. CDR3 in DNA: TGCAGCGTTCAATCGGGACAGGGTTCTGGAAACACCATATATTTT. As protein: CSVQSGQGSGNTIYF.

The rearrangement joins TRBV6-5 to TRBJ2-7, with 7 positions matching TRBD2. The J segment lost 2 bases and the V segment lost 7 bases, leaving 11 bases of the junction unmatched. The germline V gene has CDR1 MNHEY and CDR2 SVGAGI. This CDR3 has 15 amino acids. The CDR3 nucleotides are TGTGCCAGCACCGATCCGGAGGGAGGGCCCTACGAGCAGTACTTC. Amino acid sequence: CASTDPEGGPYEQYF.

The chain combines TRBV2 with TRBJ1-5; 9 bases agree with TRBD1. The CDR3 runs to 15 residues. V lost 6 bases and J lost 4; bases outside the gene matches: 7. Germline V gene sequence: CDR1 SNHLY, CDR2 FYNNEI. CDR3 sequence reads: CASRRQGVGNQPQHF. The CDR3 region has the DNA TGTGCCAGCAGGCGACAGGGGGTGGGTAATCAGCCCCAGCATTTT.

J is TRBJ2-7 and V is TRBV19; TRBD2 agrees at 8 bases. Trimming cost V 0 bases and J 3 bases; bases outside gene matches: 4. The CDR3 sequence is 15 residues long. Per the germline V gene, CDR1 is LNHDA and CDR2 is SQIVND (reference sequence). CDR3 residues: CASSIEGLGGYEQYF. Written as DNA, the CDR3 is TGTGCCAGTAGTATAGAGGGACTAGGGGGCTACGAGCAGTACTTC.

V is TRBV14 and J is TRBJ1-6, with D possibly matching TRBD1 (5 bases). The CDR3 is made up of 21 amino acids. V was shortened by 4 bases and J by 0 bases, with 25 bases between the two germline ends. Germline V gives CDR1 SGHDN, CDR2 FVKESK. The CDR3 bases are TGTGCCAGCAGCCGCGGGGCGGGACGAAGAGACCGGGGCTCCTATAATTCACCCCTCCACTTT. Amino acids: CASSRGAGRRDRGSYNSPLHF.